This T cell receptor beta chain stems from a study of regulatory T cells in long-lasting Graves disease. This clonotype was counted a few times. Per the germline V gene, CDR1 is ENHRY and CDR2 is SYGVKD. With 3 bases removed from V and 5 bases from J, the gap between germline ends came to 4 bases. The CDR3 has 11 residues. Sample time point: newly diagnosed GD, antithyroid drugs for less than 3 months. From RNA extracted from PBMCs, the TCR library was made. Combining iRepertoire HTBI primers with Arm-PCR of CDR3 regions, the authors built TCR beta libraries. TCRdb re-derived calls from the multiplex PCR reads in MiXCR, one entry per CDR3 protein. The sample consists of approximately 460,000 distinct CDR3 sequences, about a sixth of them appearing once. Separately, the same data were catalogued under a study of T cells in Graves' hyperthyroidism and ophthalmopathy. That source adds: These patients, aged 18 to 65, had recently diagnosed hyperthyroidism lasting under 2 months.

The chain combines TRBV10-3 with TRBJ2-5; D unresolved. This clonotype was sampled from a woman aged 30 to 39 with Graves disease. Here the sequenced sample was peripheral blood mononuclear cells (PBMCs), taken at new diagnosis, from a patient treated with antithyroid drugs. The CDR3 region has the DNA TGTGCCATCAGTGACATGGAGACCCAGTACTTC. It specifies CAISDMETQYF.